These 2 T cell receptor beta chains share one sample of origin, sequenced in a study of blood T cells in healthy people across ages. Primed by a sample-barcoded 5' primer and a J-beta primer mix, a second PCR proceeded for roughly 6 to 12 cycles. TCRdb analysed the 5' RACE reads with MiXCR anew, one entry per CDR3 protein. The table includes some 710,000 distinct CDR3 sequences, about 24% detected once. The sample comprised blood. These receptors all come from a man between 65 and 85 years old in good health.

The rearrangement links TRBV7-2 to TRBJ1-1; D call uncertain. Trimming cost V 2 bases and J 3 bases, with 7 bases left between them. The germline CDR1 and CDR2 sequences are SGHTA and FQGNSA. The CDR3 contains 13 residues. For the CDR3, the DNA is TGTGCCAGCAGCTTAAGCATCGACACTGAAGCTTTCTTT. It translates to CASSLSIDTEAFF.

CDR3 region: CASSQVAGEGTAFF. CDR3 bases: TGTGCCAGCAGCCAAGTAGCGGGGGAGGGGACAGCTTTCTTT. The chain joins TRBV4-2 to TRBJ1-1, with D tentatively TRBD1 (5 bases). Trimming took off 1 base at V and 10 bases at J, with 16 bases between the two ends. The CDR3 runs to 14 residues. From germline, CDR1 is LGHNA and CDR2 YNFKEQ.